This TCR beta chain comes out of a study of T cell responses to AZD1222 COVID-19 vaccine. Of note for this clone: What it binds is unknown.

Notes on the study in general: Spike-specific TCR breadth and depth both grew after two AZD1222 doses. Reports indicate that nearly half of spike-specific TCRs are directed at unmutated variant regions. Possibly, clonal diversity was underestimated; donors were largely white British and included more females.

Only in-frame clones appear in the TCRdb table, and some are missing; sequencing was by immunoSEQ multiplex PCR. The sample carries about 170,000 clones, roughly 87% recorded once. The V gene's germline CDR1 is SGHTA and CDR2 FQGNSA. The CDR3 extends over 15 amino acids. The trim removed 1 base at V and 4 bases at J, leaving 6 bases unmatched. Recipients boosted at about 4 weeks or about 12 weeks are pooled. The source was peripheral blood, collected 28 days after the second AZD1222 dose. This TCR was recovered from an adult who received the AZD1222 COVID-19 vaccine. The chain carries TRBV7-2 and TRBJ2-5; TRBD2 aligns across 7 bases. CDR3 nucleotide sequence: TGTGCCAGCAGCTTAGGACCAGCGGGGTCAGAGACCCAGTACTTC. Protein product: CASSLGPAGSETQYF.